This T cell receptor (beta chain) was retrieved from a study of blood T cell repertoires in COVID-19. The length of the CDR3 is 15 residues. Trimming cost V 3 bases and J 4 bases, with 15 bases left between them. From germline, CDR1 is SGHTA and CDR2 FQGNSA. Measured with immunoSEQ multiplex PCR; TCRdb has only the in-frame clones, and not every one. The sample carries around 250,000 clones, about 83% recorded once. The rearrangement joins TRBV7-2 to TRBJ1-1; D is possibly TRBD1 (6 bases). This receptor was taken from a woman aged 45-59 years who had recovered from COVID-19. What was sequenced was PBMCs or T cells enriched from blood (not recorded which). The chain's CDR3 is CASSFFGRGFTEAFF. The CDR3 nucleotides are TGTGCCAGCAGCTTTTTCGGCAGGGGATTCACTGAAGCTTTCTTT.